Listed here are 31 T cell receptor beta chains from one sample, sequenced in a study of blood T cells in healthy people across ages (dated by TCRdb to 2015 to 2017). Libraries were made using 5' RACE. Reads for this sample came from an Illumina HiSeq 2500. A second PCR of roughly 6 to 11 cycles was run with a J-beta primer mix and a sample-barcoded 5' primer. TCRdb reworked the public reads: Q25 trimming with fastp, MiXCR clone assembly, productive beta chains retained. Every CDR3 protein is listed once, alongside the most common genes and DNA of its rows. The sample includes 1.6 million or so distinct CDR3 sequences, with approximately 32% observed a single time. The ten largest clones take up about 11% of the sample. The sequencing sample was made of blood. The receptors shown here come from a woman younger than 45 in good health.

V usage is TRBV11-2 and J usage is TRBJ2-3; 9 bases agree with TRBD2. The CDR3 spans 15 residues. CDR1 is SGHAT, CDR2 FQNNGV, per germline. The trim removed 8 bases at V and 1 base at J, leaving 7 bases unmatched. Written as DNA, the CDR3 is TGTGCCAGCGGCCCCTGGACTAGCGGCACAGATACGCAGTATTTT. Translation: CASGPWTSGTDTQYF.

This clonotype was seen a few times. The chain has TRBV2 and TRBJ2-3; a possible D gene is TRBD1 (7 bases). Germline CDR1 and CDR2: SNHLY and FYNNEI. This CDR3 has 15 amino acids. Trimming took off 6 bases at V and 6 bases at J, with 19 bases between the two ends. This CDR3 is CASRRDSRLSDTQYF. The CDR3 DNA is TGTGCCAGCAGGCGGGACAGTCGTCTATCTGATACGCAGTATTTT.

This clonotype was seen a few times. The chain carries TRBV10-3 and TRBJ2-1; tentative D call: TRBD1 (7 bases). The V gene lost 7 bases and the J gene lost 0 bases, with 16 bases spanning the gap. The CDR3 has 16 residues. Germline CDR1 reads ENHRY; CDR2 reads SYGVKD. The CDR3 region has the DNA TGTGCCATCATGGATGTGCGGGACAGCTCCTACAATGAGCAGTTCTTC. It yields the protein CAIMDVRDSSYNEQFF.

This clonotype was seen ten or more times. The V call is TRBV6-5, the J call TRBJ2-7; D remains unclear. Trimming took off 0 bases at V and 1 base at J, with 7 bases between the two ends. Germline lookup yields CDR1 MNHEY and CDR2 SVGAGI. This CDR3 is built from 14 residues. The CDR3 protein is CASSYSRQSYEQYF. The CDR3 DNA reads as TGTGCCAGCAGTTACTCGAGGCAGTCCTACGAGCAGTACTTC.

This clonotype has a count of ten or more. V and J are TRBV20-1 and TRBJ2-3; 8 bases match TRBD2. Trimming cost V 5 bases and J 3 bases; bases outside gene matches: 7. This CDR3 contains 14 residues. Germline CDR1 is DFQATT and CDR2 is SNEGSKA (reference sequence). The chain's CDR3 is CSAAFSGRTDTQYF. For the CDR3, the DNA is TGCAGTGCTGCATTCAGCGGGAGAACAGATACGCAGTATTTT.

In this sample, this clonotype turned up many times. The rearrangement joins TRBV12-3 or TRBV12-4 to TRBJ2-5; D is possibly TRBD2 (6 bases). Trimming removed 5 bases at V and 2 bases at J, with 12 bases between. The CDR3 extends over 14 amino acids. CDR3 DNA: TGTGCCAGCAGTCCCTCGGGGACTCAAGAGACCCAGTACTTC. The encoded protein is CASSPSGTQETQYF.

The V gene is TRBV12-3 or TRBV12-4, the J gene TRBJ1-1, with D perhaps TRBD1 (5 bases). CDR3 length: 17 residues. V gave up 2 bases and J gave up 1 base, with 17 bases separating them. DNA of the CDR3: TGTGCCAGCAGTTTAAATTGGGGGGAGGGAACGAACACTGAAGCTTTCTTT. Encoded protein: CASSLNWGEGTNTEAFF.

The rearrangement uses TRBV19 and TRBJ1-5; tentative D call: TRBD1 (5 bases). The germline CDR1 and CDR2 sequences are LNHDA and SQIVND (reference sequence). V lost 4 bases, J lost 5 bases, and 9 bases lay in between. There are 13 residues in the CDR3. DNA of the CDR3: TGTGCCAGTAGTAGGACAATGGATCAGCCCCAGCATTTT. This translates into CASSRTMDQPQHF.

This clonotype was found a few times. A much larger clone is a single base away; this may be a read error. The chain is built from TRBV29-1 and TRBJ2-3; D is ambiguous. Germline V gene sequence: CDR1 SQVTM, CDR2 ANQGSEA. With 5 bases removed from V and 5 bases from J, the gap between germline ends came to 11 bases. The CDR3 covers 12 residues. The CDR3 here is CSVSNVGDTQYF. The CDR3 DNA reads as TGCAGCGTTTCTAACGTGGGAGATACGCAGTATTTT.

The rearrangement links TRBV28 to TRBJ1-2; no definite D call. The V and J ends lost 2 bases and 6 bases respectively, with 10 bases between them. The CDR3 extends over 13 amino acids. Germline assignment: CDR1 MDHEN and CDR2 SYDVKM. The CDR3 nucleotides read TGTGCCAGCAGTTTAGCGGCTACCCATGGCTACACCTTC. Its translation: CASSLAATHGYTF.

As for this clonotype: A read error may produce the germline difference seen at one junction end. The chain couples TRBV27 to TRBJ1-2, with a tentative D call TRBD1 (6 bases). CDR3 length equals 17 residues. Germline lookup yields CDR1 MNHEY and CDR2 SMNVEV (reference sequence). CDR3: CANSSRKNREGYYGYTF. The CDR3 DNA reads TGTGCCAACAGTTCACGCAAAAACAGGGAGGGATACTATGGCTACACCTTC.

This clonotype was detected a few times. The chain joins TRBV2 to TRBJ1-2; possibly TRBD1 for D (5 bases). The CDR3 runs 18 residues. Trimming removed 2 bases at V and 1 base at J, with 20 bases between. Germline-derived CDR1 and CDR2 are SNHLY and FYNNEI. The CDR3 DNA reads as TGTGCCAGCAGTGAATCCTTTGGCCGGGGGGGAGATAACTATGGCTACACCTTC. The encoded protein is CASSESFGRGGDNYGYTF.

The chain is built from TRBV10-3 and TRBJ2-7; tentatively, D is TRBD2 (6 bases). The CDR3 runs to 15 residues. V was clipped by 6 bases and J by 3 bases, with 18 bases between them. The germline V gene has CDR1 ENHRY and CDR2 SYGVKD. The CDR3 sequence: CAIRTNGGLSYEQYF. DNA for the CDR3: TGTGCCATCAGGACCAATGGGGGACTGAGCTACGAGCAGTACTTC.

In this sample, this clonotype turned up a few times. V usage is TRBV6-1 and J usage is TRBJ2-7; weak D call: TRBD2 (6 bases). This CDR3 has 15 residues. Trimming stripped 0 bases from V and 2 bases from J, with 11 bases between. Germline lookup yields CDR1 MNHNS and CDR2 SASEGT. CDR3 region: CASSEARGKTYEQYF. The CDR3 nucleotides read TGTGCCAGCAGTGAAGCGCGGGGAAAGACCTACGAGCAGTACTTC.

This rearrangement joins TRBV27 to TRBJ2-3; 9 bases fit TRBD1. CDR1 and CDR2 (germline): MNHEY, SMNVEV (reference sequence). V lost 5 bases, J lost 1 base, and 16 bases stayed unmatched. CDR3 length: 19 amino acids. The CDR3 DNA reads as TGTGCCAGCAGTCTTTATCGACAGGGGGTAGGAACGGGCACAGATACGCAGTATTTT. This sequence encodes CASSLYRQGVGTGTDTQYF.

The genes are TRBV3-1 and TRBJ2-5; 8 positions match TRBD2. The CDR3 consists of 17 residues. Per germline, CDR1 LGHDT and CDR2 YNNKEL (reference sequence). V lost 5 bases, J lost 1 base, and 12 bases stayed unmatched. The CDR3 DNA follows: TGTGCCAGCAGCGCAATACCCCTAGCGGGTATCCAAGAGACCCAGTACTTC. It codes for CASSAIPLAGIQETQYF.

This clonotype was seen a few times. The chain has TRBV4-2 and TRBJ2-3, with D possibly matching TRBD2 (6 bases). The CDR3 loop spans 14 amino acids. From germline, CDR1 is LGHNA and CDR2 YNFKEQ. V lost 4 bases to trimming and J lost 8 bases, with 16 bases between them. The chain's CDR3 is CASSPGLRFPTQYF. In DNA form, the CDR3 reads TGTGCCAGCAGCCCGGGACTTCGGTTTCCTACGCAGTATTTT.

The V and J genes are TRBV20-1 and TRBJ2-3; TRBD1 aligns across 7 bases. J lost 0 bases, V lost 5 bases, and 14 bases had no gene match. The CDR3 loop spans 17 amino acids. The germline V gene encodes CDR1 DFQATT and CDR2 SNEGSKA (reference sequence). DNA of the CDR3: TGCAGTGCTGCCCTGACAGGGCCGACTACTAGCACAGATACGCAGTATTTT. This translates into CSAALTGPTTSTDTQYF.

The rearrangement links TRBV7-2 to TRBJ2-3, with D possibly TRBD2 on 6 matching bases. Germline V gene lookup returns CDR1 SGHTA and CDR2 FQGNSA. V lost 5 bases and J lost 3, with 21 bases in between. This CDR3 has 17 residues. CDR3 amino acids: CASSDQGGVWRTDTQYF. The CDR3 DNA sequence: TGTGCCAGCAGCGACCAGGGCGGGGTGTGGAGGACAGATACGCAGTATTTT.

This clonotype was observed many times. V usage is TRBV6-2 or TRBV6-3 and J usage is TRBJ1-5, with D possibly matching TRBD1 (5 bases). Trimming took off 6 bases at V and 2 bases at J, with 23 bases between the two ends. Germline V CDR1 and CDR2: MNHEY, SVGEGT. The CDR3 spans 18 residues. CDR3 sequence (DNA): TGTGCCAGCAGCGGTCGCCGCTCAGGGAATTTCGGCAATCAGCCCCAGCATTTT. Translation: CASSGRRSGNFGNQPQHF.

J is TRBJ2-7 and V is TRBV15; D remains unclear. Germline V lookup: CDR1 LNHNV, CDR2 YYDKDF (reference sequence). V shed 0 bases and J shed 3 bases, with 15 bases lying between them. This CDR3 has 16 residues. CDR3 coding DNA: TGTGCCACCAGCAGAGATAGGTTAGCAGGAAGCTACGAGCAGTACTTC. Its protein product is CATSRDRLAGSYEQYF.

CDR3 coding DNA: TGTGCCAGCAGGATAACAGGGGGTAAAGGCTACACCTTC. Translating gives CASRITGGKGYTF. J is TRBJ1-2 and V is TRBV12-3 or TRBV12-4, with 8 bases that match TRBD1. V lost 6 bases, J lost 8 bases, and 8 bases stayed unmatched. The CDR3 has 13 amino acids.

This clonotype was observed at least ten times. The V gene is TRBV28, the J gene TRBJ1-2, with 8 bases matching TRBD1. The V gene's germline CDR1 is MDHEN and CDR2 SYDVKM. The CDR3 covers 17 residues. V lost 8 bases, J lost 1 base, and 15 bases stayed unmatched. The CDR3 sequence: CASQTEGRGPVNYGYTF. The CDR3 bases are TGTGCCAGCCAAACTGAGGGCAGGGGGCCGGTTAACTATGGCTACACCTTC.

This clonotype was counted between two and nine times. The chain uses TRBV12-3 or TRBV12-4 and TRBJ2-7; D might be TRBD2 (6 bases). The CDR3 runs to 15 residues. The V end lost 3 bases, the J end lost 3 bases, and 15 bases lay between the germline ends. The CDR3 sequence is CASSFVGSRLYEQYF. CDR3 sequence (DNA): TGTGCCAGCAGTTTCGTCGGGAGCAGGCTCTACGAGCAGTACTTC.

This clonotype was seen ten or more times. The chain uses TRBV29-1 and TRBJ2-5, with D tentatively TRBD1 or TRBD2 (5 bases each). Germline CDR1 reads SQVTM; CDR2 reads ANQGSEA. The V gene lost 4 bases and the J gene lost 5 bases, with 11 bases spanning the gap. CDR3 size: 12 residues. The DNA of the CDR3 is TGCAGCGTTGGTGTCTGGGACGAGACCCAGTACTTC. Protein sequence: CSVGVWDETQYF.

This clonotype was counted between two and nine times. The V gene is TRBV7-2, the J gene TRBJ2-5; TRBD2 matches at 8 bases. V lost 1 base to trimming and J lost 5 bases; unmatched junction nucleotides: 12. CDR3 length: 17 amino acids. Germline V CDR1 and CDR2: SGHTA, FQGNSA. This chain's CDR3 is CASSLGLAGLWGETQYF. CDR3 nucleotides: TGTGCCAGCAGCTTAGGGTTAGCGGGATTATGGGGGGAGACCCAGTACTTC.

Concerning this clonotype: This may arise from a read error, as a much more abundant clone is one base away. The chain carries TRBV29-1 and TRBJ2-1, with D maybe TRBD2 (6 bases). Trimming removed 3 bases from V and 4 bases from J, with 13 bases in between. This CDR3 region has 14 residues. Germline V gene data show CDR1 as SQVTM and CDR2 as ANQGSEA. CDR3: CSVDGGESYNEQFF. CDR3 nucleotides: TGCAGCGTTGACGGGGGAGAAAGTTACAATGAGCAGTTCTTC.

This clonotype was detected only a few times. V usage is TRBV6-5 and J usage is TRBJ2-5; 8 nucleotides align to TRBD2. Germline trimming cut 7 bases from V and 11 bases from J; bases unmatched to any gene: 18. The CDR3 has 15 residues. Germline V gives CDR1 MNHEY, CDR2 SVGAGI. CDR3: CASKGRGTSIHEQYF. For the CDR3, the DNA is TGTGCCAGCAAGGGGCGGGGGACTAGTATCCATGAGCAGTACTTC.

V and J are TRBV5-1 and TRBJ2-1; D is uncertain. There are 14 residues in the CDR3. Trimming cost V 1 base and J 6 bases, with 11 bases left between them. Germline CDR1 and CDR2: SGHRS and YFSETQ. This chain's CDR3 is CASSLTEVSNEQFF. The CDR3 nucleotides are TGCGCCAGCAGCTTGACCGAGGTCAGCAATGAGCAGTTCTTC.

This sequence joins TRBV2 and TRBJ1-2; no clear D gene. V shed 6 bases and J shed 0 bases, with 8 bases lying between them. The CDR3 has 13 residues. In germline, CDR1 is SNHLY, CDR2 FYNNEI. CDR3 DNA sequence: TGTGCCAGCAGCATACAGACTAACTATGGCTACACCTTC. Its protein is CASSIQTNYGYTF. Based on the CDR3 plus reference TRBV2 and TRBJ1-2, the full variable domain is EPEVTQTPSHQVTQMGQEVILRCVPISNHLYFYWYRQILGQKVEFLVSFYNNEISEKSEIFDDQFSVERPDGSNFTLKIRSTKLEDSAMYFCASSIQTNYGYTFGSGTRLTVV.

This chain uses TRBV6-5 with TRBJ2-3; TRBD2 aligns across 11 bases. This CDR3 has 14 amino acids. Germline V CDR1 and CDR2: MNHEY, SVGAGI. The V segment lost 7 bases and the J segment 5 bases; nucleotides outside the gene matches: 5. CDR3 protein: CASIRGLAEDTQYF. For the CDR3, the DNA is TGTGCCAGCATCCGGGGACTAGCGGAAGATACGCAGTATTTT.